The rows below give T cell receptor beta chains drawn from one sample of a study of OX40 agonist ivuxolimab in advanced cancers. Measured with immunoSEQ multiplex PCR; TCRdb has only the in-frame clones, and not every one. The sample includes about 72,000 clones, 85% to 90% of them seen just once. The starting material was CD4+ or CD8+ T cells sorted from blood, obtained in a trial of the OX40 agonist ivuxolimab. The receptor set was obtained from an adult with an advanced solid tumor such as melanoma, head and neck, liver or kidney cancer. The CDR3 runs from the conserved cysteine through the conserved F or W. The order of the fields is V gene, clone size, J gene, D gene, CDR3 DNA, CDR3 protein. D genes are given only for firm matches. Only some rows state a clone size, as once, few, many or a class for expanded clones.

>TRBV6-6|NA|TRBJ1-5|NA
TGTGCCAGCAGTTACTCGAGAGGGGTAAGCCAGCCCCAGCATTTT
CASSYSRGVSQPQHF
>TRBV29-1|NA|TRBJ2-7|TRBD1
TGCAGCGTTCGACAGGGGGCGGCCGAGCAGTACTTC
CSVRQGAAEQYF
>TRBV5-4|NA|TRBJ2-1|NA
TGTGCCAGCAGCTTGGATCCCGTCGATGAGCAGTTCTTC
CASSLDPVDEQFF
>TRBV18|NA|TRBJ2-3|NA
TGTGCCAGCCTCTTGGCCCACTTGAGCGGTACGCAGTATTTT
CASLLAHLSGTQYF
>TRBV6-1|once|TRBJ2-7|NA
TGTGCCAGCAGTCCCGACCACGGCGAGCAGTACTTC
CASSPDHGEQYF
>TRBV27|NA|TRBJ2-1|NA
TGTGCCAGCAGCTCCTTATATAGGGGGGGGGACAATGAGCAGTTCTTC
CASSSLYRGGDNEQFF
>TRBV19|NA|TRBJ1-4|NA
TGTGCCAGTAGTATTTGGGGGGCTGAAGAAAAACTGTTTTTT
CASSIWGAEEKLFF
>TRBV5-1|NA|TRBJ2-6|NA
TGCGCCAGCAGCTTAACAGAGGGGTCTGGGGCCAACGTCCTGACTTTC
CASSLTEGSGANVLTF
>TRBV10-1|NA|TRBJ2-1|NA
TGCGCCAGCAGCGCCGCCTTTACGTCGGAAGGTGAGCAGTTCTTC
CASSAAFTSEGEQFF
>TRBV5-1|NA|TRBJ2-5|NA
TGCGCCAGCAGCTTGGACAGGTACCAAGAGACCCAGTACTTC
CASSLDRYQETQYF